This T cell receptor beta chain is from a study of blood T cell repertoires in COVID-19. For the study at large: COVID-19 samples collected from the United States, Italy and Spain covered acute and convalescent phases. From T cells, B-cell-depleted T cells, or PBMCs came the material, which was cDNA or gDNA.

In the study's own analysis: By means of reference gene primer amplification, nucleated cell counts were estimated. Method: immunoSEQ multiplex PCR; TCRdb's copy keeps in-frame clones and lacks some. V, J and clone size derive from that table, while D and trimming were established from the DNA sequence. Counted here are about 99,000 clones, more than 70% occurring once; the ten biggest clones make up 10% to 15%. The V gene's germline CDR1 is ENHRY and CDR2 SYGVKD. There are 14 residues in the CDR3. Trimming stripped 6 bases from V and 6 bases from J, with 17 bases between. The sequenced sample was peripheral blood. This chain connects TRBV10-3 to TRBJ1-2, with D possibly being TRBD1 (6 bases). The receptor's source is a woman aged 55 to 70 in a cohort sampled during active or convalescent COVID-19. CDR3 in DNA: TGTGCCATCAGCCCCCAAGGACAGATGGATGGCTACACCTTC. This codes for CAISPQGQMDGYTF.